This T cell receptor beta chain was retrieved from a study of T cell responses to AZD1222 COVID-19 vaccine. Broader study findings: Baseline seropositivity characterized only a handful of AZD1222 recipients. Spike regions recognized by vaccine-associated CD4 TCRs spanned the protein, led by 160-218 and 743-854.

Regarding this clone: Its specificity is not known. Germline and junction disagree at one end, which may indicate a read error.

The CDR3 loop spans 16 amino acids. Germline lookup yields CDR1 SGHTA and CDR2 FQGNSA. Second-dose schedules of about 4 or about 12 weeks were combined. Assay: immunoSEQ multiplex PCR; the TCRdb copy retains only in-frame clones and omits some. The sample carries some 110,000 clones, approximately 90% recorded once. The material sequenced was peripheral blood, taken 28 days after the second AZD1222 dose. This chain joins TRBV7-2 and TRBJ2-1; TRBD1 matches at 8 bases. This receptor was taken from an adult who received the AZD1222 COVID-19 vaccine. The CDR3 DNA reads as TGTGCCAGCAGCTCACACAGGGGGAGCTCCTACAATAAGCAGTTCTTC. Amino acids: CASSSHRGSSYNKQFF.